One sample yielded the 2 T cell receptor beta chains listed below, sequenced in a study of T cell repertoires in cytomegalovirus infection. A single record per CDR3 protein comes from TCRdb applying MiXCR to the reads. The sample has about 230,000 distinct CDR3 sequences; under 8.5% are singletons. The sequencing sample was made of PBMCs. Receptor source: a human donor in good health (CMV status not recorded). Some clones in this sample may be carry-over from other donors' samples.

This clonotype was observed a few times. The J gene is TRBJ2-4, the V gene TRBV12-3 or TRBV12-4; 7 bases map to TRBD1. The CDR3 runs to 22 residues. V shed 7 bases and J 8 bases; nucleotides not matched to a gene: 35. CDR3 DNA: TGTGCCAGCAATCCCGACAGGGCGCGGATCGGGGTACGACAGAGGTGTCAGGACATTCAGTACTTC. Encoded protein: CASNPDRARIGVRQRCQDIQYF.

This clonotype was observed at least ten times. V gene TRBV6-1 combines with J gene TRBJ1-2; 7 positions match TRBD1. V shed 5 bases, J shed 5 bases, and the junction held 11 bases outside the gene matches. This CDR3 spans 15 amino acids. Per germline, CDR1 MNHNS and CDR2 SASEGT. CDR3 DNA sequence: TGTGCCAGCAGTTCCTCTTACCGGGACAGATATGGCTACACCTTC. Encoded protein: CASSSSYRDRYGYTF.